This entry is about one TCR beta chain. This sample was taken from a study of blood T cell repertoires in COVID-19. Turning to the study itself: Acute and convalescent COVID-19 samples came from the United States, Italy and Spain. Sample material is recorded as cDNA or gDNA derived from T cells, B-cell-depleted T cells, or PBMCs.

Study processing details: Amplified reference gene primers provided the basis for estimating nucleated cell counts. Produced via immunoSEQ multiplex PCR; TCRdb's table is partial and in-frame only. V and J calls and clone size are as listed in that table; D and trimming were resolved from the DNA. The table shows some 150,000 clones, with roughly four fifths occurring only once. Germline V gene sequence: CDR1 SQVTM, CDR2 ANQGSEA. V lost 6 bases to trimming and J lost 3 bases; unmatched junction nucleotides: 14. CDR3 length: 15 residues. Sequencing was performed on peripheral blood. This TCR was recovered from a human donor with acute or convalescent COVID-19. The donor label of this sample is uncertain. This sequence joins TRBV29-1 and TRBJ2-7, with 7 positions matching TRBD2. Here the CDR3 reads CSVMGTSAEVYEQYF. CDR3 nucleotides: TGCAGCGTCATGGGCACTAGCGCAGAGGTCTACGAGCAGTACTTC.